This T cell receptor (beta chain) was captured in a study of cytomegalovirus exposure and HLA in healthy donors. Whole-study results and caveats: Analysis performed later found over 15,000 TCR beta sequences associated with HLA alleles at 0.05 false discovery rate. Later analysis associated a missense DCLRE1C variant with TCR beta V- and J-gene trimming.

Primers included in the PCR were 60 Vbeta and 13 Jbeta primers. TCRdb's copy holds only in-frame clones and misses some; the assay was immunoSEQ multiplex PCR. The sample comprises about 130,000 clones, over 70% of which are singletons, and over 2.5% rests with the top ten. The V and J ends lost 4 bases and 2 bases, in that order; junction bases with no gene match: 7. CDR1 and CDR2 from the germline V gene are MNHEY and SVGAGI. This CDR3 has 15 amino acids. Notes on this clone: Its antigen is currently unknown.

The chain carries TRBV6-5 and TRBJ2-7; 8 bases match TRBD2. Sequenced: PBMCs. This TCR was sampled from a man aged 35-49 years in good health and CMV-seronegative. The CDR3 spells CASSFLAGKTYEQYF. CDR3 bases: TGTGCCAGCAGTTTCTTAGCGGGAAAGACCTACGAGCAGTACTTC.